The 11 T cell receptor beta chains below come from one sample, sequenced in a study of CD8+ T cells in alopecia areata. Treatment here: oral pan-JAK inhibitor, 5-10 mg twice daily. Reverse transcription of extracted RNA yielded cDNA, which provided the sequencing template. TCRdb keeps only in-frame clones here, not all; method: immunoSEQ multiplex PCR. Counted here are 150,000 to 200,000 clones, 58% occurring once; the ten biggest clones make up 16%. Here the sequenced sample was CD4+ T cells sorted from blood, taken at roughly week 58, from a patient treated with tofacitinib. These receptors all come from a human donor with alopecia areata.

The CDR3 DNA reads TGTGCCTGGAGTGCTTCCGGCTGGGGCTACACCTTC. Translating gives CAWSASGWGYTF. The V call is TRBV30, the J call TRBJ1-2; D remains ambiguous. The CDR3 contains 12 residues. CDR1 GTSNPN and CDR2 SVGIG come from the germline V gene (reference sequence). Between the trimmed V and J ends, which lost 1 base and 8 bases, there was a span of 11 bases.

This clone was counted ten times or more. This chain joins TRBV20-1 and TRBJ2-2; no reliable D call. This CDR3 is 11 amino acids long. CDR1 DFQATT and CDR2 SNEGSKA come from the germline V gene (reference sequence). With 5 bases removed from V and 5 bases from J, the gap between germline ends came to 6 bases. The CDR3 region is CSAARTGELFF. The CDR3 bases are TGCAGTGCTGCCCGGACCGGGGAGCTGTTTTTT.

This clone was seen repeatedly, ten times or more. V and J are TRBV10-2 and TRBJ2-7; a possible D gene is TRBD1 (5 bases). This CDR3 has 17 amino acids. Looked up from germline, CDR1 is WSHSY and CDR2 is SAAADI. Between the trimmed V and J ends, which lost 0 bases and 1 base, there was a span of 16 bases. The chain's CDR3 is CASSESPYRFPSYEQYF. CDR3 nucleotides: TGCGCCAGCAGTGAGTCGCCCTACAGGTTCCCATCCTACGAGCAGTACTTC.

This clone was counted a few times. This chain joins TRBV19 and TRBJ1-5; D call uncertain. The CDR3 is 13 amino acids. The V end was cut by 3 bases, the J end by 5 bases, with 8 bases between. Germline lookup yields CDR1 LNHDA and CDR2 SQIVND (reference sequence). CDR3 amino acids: CASSMVPHQPQHF. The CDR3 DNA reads TGTGCCAGTAGTATGGTTCCCCATCAGCCCCAGCATTTT.

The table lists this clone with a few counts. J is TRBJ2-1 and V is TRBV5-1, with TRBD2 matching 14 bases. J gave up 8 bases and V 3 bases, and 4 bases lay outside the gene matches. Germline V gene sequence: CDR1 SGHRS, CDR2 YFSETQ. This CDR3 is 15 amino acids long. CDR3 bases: TGCGCCAGCAGCTGGACTAGCGGGGGGATCTATGAGCAGTTCTTC. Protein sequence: CASSWTSGGIYEQFF.

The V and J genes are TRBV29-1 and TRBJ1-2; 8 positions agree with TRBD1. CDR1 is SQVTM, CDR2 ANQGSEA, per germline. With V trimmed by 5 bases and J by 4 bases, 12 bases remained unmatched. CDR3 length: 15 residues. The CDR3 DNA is TGCAGCGTTTCTGGGACAGGAGGGGGTGGCTATGGCTACACCTTC. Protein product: CSVSGTGGGGYGYTF.

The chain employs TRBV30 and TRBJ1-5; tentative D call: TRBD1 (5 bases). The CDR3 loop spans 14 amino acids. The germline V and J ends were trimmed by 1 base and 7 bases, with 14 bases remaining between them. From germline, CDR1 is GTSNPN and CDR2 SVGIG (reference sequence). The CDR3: CAWSAGGGWQPQHF. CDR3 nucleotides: TGTGCCTGGAGTGCTGGGGGTGGATGGCAGCCCCAGCATTTT.

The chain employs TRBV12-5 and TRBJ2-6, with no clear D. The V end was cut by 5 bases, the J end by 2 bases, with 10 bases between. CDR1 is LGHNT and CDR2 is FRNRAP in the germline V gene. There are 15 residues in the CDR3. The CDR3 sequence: CASGPWTAGANVLTF. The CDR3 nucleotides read TGTGCTAGTGGTCCATGGACGGCTGGGGCCAACGTCCTGACTTTC.

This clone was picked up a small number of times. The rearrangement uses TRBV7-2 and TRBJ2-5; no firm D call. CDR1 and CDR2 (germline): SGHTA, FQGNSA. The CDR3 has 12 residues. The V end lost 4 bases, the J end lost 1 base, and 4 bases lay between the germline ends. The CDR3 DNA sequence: TGTGCCAGCAGCTGGGGCCAAGAGACCCAGTACTTC. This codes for CASSWGQETQYF.

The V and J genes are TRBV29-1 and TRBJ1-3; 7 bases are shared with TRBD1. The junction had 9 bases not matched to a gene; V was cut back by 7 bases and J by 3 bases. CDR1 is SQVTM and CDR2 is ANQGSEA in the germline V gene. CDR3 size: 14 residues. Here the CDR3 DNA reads TGCAGCGCCCTTACCCGGGACAGTGGAAACACCATATATTTT. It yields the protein CSALTRDSGNTIYF.

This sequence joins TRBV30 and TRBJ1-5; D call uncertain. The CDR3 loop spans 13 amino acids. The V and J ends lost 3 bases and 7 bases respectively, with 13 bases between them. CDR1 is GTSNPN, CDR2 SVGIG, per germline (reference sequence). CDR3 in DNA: TGTGCCTGGAGCCGGGCCCCCGGGCAGCCCCAGCATTTT. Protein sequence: CAWSRAPGQPQHF.